This passage covers 12 T cell receptor beta chains from one sample sequenced in a study of blood T cell repertoires in COVID-19. The assay was immunoSEQ multiplex PCR, and TCRdb's table has in-frame clones only and misses some. The table shows 200,000 to 250,000 clones, with around 88% occurring only once. The material sequenced was peripheral blood. All receptors derive from a man older than 75 with acute or convalescent COVID-19.

The chain uses TRBV4-2 and TRBJ1-4, with a possible D match to TRBD1 (6 bases). CDR3 length equals 15 residues. The V end was cut by 5 bases, the J end by 8 bases, with 18 bases between. From germline, CDR1 is LGHNA and CDR2 YNFKEQ. DNA for the CDR3: TGTGCCAGCAGCGCTTTTAGGGGACAACAGGAAAAACTGTTTTTT. This encodes CASSAFRGQQEKLFF.

The chain joins TRBV19 to TRBJ1-2; possibly TRBD1 for D (6 bases). V lost 4 bases to trimming and J lost 8 bases, with 14 bases between them. The CDR3 length is 13 residues. Germline-derived CDR1 and CDR2 are LNHDA and SQIVND (reference sequence). The CDR3, as DNA: TGTGCCAGTAGTACGCACAGGGTCGGAGGCTACACCTTC. This gives the protein CASSTHRVGGYTF.

Remarks on this clone: Other DNA sequences in the same sample also yield this CDR3. The chain uses TRBV29-1 and TRBJ2-5, with D maybe TRBD2 (6 bases). The germline CDR1 and CDR2 sequences are SQVTM and ANQGSEA. This CDR3 is built from 12 residues. Trimming stripped 2 bases from V and 5 bases from J, with 9 bases between. The CDR3: CSVEPGEETQYF. The CDR3 region has the DNA TGCAGCGTTGAACCGGGGGAGGAGACCCAGTACTTC. The full variable domain, completed using reference TRBV29-1 and TRBJ2-5, is SAVISQKPSRDICQRGTSLTIQCQVDSQVTMMFWYRQQPGQSLTLIATANQGSEATYESGFVIDKFPISRPNLTFSTLTVSNMSPEDSSIYLCSVEPGEETQYFGPGTRLLVL.

V and J are TRBV6-5 and TRBJ1-2; TRBD1 matches 7 bases. The CDR3 is 14 residues long. The ends lost 6 bases at V and 6 bases at J; junction bases unmatched: 10. Germline V gene lookup returns CDR1 MNHEY and CDR2 SVGAGI. CDR3 nucleotides: TGTGCCAGCAGGTCCCCGGGACAGCAGAATGGCTACACCTTC. This encodes CASRSPGQQNGYTF.

The rearrangement links TRBV12-3 or TRBV12-4 to TRBJ1-1; D unclear. V was clipped by 3 bases and J by 0 bases, with 5 bases between them. CDR3 length: 13 amino acids. In DNA, the CDR3 is TGTGCCAGCAGTTTTGAGGTGAACACTGAAGCTTTCTTT. It translates to CASSFEVNTEAFF.

CDR3 sequence reads: CATLAGYDTGELFF. CDR3 DNA: TGTGCCACCTTAGCGGGCTACGACACCGGGGAGCTGTTTTTT. This chain joins TRBV19 and TRBJ2-2; 7 bases match TRBD2. Germline V gives CDR1 LNHDA, CDR2 SQIVND (reference sequence). The CDR3 contains 14 residues. V was pared by 10 bases and J by 3 bases, with 8 bases of the junction left unmatched.

V gene TRBV12-3 or TRBV12-4 combines with J gene TRBJ1-4, with a tentative D call TRBD1 (6 bases). The CDR3 spans 11 residues. V was trimmed by 7 bases and J by 8 bases, leaving 8 bases between them. CDR3 in amino acids: CASTRGEKLFF. The DNA of the CDR3 is TGTGCCAGCACCAGGGGCGAAAAACTGTTTTTT.

This chain uses TRBV6-4 with TRBJ2-6; D remains ambiguous. The CDR3 extends over 12 amino acids. Germline assignment: CDR1 MRHNA and CDR2 SNTAGT. V lost 5 bases to trimming and J lost 4 bases, with 3 bases between them. CDR3 protein: CASSTGANVLTF. In DNA, the CDR3 is TGTGCCAGCAGTACAGGGGCCAACGTCCTGACTTTC.

This sequence joins TRBV5-1 and TRBJ2-2; 8 bases agree with TRBD2. The germline CDR1 and CDR2 sequences are SGHRS and YFSETQ. The CDR3 runs 16 residues. The J segment lost 2 bases and the V segment lost 0 bases, leaving 3 bases of the junction unmatched. The CDR3 nucleotides are TGCGCCAGCAGCTTGGTGAGGACTAGCAACACCGGGGAGCTGTTTTTT. It specifies CASSLVRTSNTGELFF. Drawing the rest from reference TRBV5-1 and TRBJ2-2, the complete variable domain is KAGVTQTPRYLIKTRGQQVTLSCSPISGHRSVSWYQQTPGQGLQFLFEYFSETQRNKGNFPGRFSGRQFSNSRSEMNVSTLELGDSALYLCASSLVRTSNTGELFFGEGSRLTVL.

The chain recombines TRBV4-1 with TRBJ1-2; TRBD1 matches 7 bases. From germline, CDR1 is MGHRA and CDR2 YSYEKL. The CDR3 spans 15 residues. Trimming at V came to 2 bases and at J to 5 bases, leaving 8 bases not matched to a gene. In nucleotides, the CDR3 is TGCGCCAGCAGCCAACCTTCCCCAGGGGGGTATGGCTACACCTTC. It specifies CASSQPSPGGYGYTF.

This chain connects TRBV10-3 to TRBJ1-6; 8 bases fit TRBD1. The germline V gene has CDR1 ENHRY and CDR2 SYGVKD. The J segment lost 6 bases and the V segment lost 5 bases, leaving 3 bases of the junction unmatched. This CDR3 contains 14 residues. In DNA form, the CDR3 reads TGTGCCATCAGTCCCGACAGGGGTAATTCACCCCTCCACTTT. The encoded protein is CAISPDRGNSPLHF.

The chain employs TRBV27 and TRBJ1-2; TRBD1 matches at 9 bases. The CDR3 covers 15 residues. Germline CDR1 is MNHEY and CDR2 is SMNVEV (reference sequence). V lost 4 bases to trimming and J lost 4 bases; unmatched junction nucleotides: 7. This chain's CDR3 is CASSSQGAFSYGYTF. In DNA, the CDR3 is TGTGCCAGCAGTTCACAGGGGGCATTTAGCTATGGCTACACCTTC.